Shown below are 26 T cell receptor beta chains from a single sample sequenced in a study of identical twins. TCRdb itself ran the 5' RACE reads through MiXCR, one entry per CDR3 protein. The table includes 310,000 or so distinct CDR3 sequences, less than 9.5% detected once. The same data also contributed to another study, on yellow fever vaccine responses in identical twins.

Sequenced material: CD8+ T cells sorted from blood. These receptors were collected from a woman younger than 35 in good health.

The chain uses TRBV11-2 and TRBJ2-1; 7 nucleotides match TRBD2. The J segment lost 8 bases and the V segment lost 7 bases, leaving 23 bases of the junction unmatched. In germline, CDR1 is SGHAT, CDR2 FQNNGV. The CDR3 runs to 18 residues. In DNA form, the CDR3 reads TGTGCCAGCACTTACGACGATATTGGGGCGGGAGTTTTGGATGAGCAGTTCTTC. This translates into CASTYDDIGAGVLDEQFF.

In this sample, this clonotype turned up many times. The rearrangement uses TRBV12-3 or TRBV12-4 and TRBJ1-4; 9 positions match TRBD1. After removal of 3 bases from V and 7 bases from J, the junction contained 3 bases not matched to a gene. There are 14 residues in the CDR3. In nucleotides, the CDR3 is TGTGCCAGCAGTTTTACAGGGGGCAGTGAAAAACTGTTTTTT. It codes for CASSFTGGSEKLFF.

This clonotype showed up just a few times. The chain links TRBV4-3 to TRBJ2-3; the D is unclear. The CDR3 contains 13 residues. V was trimmed by 2 bases and J by 1 base, leaving 4 bases between them. The V gene's germline CDR1 is LGHNA and CDR2 YSLEER. CDR3 nucleotides: TGCGCCAGCAGCCAACTGGGCACAGATACGCAGTATTTT. Protein product: CASSQLGTDTQYF.

This clonotype was seen repeatedly, ten times or more. The genes are TRBV15 and TRBJ2-3; 11 positions match TRBD2. Germline V gene sequence: CDR1 LNHNV, CDR2 YYDKDF (reference sequence). V dropped 0 bases and J dropped 3; count of bases not matched to a gene: 8. This CDR3 is built from 18 residues. As DNA, the CDR3 is TGTGCCACCAGCAGAGATACGGTAGCGGGGGGGTTGACAGATACGCAGTATTTT. This codes for CATSRDTVAGGLTDTQYF.

This clonotype has a count of ten or more. The rearrangement links TRBV5-6 to TRBJ2-1; D might be TRBD2 (5 bases). Germline V gene data show CDR1 as SGHDT and CDR2 as YYEEEE. V was cut by 5 bases and J by 4 bases, with 10 bases left in between. This CDR3 contains 13 residues. The DNA of the CDR3 is TGTGCCAGCAGACCACGGGGATACAATGAGCAGTTCTTC. Encoded protein: CASRPRGYNEQFF.

This clonotype was counted between two and nine times. This chain connects TRBV7-9 to TRBJ2-7; no definite D call. V was trimmed by 4 bases and J by 6 bases, leaving 13 bases between them. Germline V gives CDR1 SEHNR, CDR2 FQNEAQ (reference sequence). The CDR3 extends over 13 amino acids. The CDR3 nucleotides are TGTGCCAGCAGCTCAACCTTAGGTCCCGAGCAGTACTTC. It yields the protein CASSSTLGPEQYF.

This clonotype has more than one count but fewer than ten. The chain links TRBV3-1 to TRBJ2-2, with 7 bases fitting TRBD2. This CDR3 contains 15 residues. The V and J ends lost 3 bases and 2 bases, in that order; junction bases with no gene match: 3. Germline V CDR1 and CDR2: LGHDT, YNNKEL (reference sequence). The CDR3 sequence is CASSHSSGNTGELFF. The CDR3 DNA sequence: TGTGCCAGCAGCCATTCTAGCGGTAACACCGGGGAGCTGTTTTTT.

The table lists this clonotype with a few counts. The chain joins TRBV28 to TRBJ2-7; weak D call: TRBD2 (6 bases). In germline, CDR1 is MDHEN, CDR2 SYDVKM. CDR3 length: 14 residues. The germline V and J ends were trimmed by 4 bases and 2 bases, with 12 bases remaining between them. CDR3 protein: CASSSRLVPYEQYF. In DNA, the CDR3 is TGTGCCAGCAGTTCCCGACTAGTCCCCTACGAGCAGTACTTC.

The chain uses TRBV12-3 or TRBV12-4 and TRBJ1-1; 10 positions agree with TRBD1. V shed 3 bases, J shed 5 bases, and the junction held 6 bases outside the gene matches. The CDR3 length is 15 residues. The CDR3 reads CASSFTGTGETEAFF. The DNA of the CDR3 is TGTGCCAGCAGTTTTACCGGGACAGGGGAGACTGAAGCTTTCTTT.

V is TRBV7-6 and J is TRBJ2-1, with a tentative D call TRBD2 (5 bases). The germline V gene encodes CDR1 SGHVS and CDR2 FNYEAQ. The CDR3 consists of 16 residues. Deletions cut 1 base from V and 0 bases from J, with 10 bases between. CDR3 region: CASSLETTSSYNEQFF. CDR3 in DNA: TGTGCCAGCAGCTTAGAGACCACTAGCTCCTACAATGAGCAGTTCTTC.

This sequence joins TRBV29-1 and TRBJ2-1, with 7 bases identical to TRBD2. Germline assignment: CDR1 SQVTM and CDR2 ANQGSEA. The CDR3 runs 13 residues. The J segment lost 7 bases and the V segment lost 1 base, leaving 4 bases of the junction unmatched. The CDR3 region has the DNA TGCAGCGTTGAAGTTGCGGGGGATAATGAGCAGTTCTTC. Translating it yields CSVEVAGDNEQFF.

This clonotype was detected ten times or more. V usage is TRBV2 and J usage is TRBJ1-2; unclear D gene. CDR3 length: 14 residues. Trimming shortened V by 4 bases and J by 7 bases, and 16 bases separated the two germline ends. The germline CDR1 and CDR2 sequences are SNHLY and FYNNEI. The CDR3 sequence: CASSVVNAGSGYTF. In nucleotides, the CDR3 is TGTGCCAGCAGTGTTGTAAACGCGGGTTCTGGCTACACCTTC.

The chain recombines TRBV27 with TRBJ2-2; 7 bases match TRBD1. V shed 3 bases, J shed 7 bases, and the junction held 11 bases outside the gene matches. The CDR3 has 16 residues. Germline V lookup: CDR1 MNHEY, CDR2 SMNVEV (reference sequence). CDR3 sequence (DNA): TGTGCCAGCAGTTTGGGGTTCACAGGGGTGGTCGGGGAGCTGTTTTTT. Translation: CASSLGFTGVVGELFF.

The chain carries TRBV18 and TRBJ2-7; 8 positions agree with TRBD1. Losses at the gene ends were 3 bases for V and 3 bases for J; bases not matched to a gene: 16. CDR3 length equals 18 residues. The germline V gene has CDR1 KGHSH and CDR2 LQKENI. The CDR3 spells CASSPSNVIVQGDYEQYF. The CDR3 coding sequence is TGTGCCAGCTCACCTAGTAATGTCATAGTACAGGGGGACTACGAGCAGTACTTC.

The J gene is TRBJ1-4, the V gene TRBV11-2; D remains unclear. From germline, CDR1 is SGHAT and CDR2 FQNNGV. The CDR3 is 12 amino acids. The ends were cut back, 5 bases at V and 10 bases at J, with 11 bases in the middle. The CDR3 loop reads CASSGVGGKLFF. The DNA of the CDR3 is TGTGCCAGCAGCGGGGTGGGAGGAAAACTGTTTTTT.

This chain connects TRBV20-1 to TRBJ2-7, with TRBD1 matching 12 bases. This CDR3 comprises 16 residues. Germline CDR1 is DFQATT and CDR2 is SNEGSKA (reference sequence). The V segment lost 3 bases and the J segment 3 bases; nucleotides outside the gene matches: 9. The CDR3 coding sequence is TGCAGTGCTAGTGGGACAGGGGGCAATCTGGTCTACGAGCAGTACTTC. This encodes CSASGTGGNLVYEQYF.

This clonotype was detected ten times or more. This chain links TRBV10-3 with TRBJ1-1; D ambiguous. The ends were cut back, 0 bases at V and 5 bases at J, with 13 bases in the middle. The CDR3 has 15 residues. The germline gives CDR1 ENHRY, CDR2 SYGVKD. CDR3 sequence: CAISESEPKATEAFF. DNA of the CDR3: TGTGCCATCAGTGAGTCCGAACCTAAGGCGACTGAAGCTTTCTTT.

This clonotype was counted at least ten times. DNA of the CDR3: TGTGCCAGCATTTCAGTCACAGATACGCAGTATTTT. Translated: CASISVTDTQYF. V and J are TRBV2 and TRBJ2-3; no reliable D call. There are 12 residues in the CDR3. The ends were cut back, 7 bases at V and 2 bases at J, with 7 bases in the middle. Looked up from germline, CDR1 is SNHLY and CDR2 is FYNNEI.

This clonotype was counted only a few times. This chain joins TRBV11-2 and TRBJ1-1; D perhaps matches TRBD1 (5 bases). The germline CDR1 and CDR2 sequences are SGHAT and FQNNGV. Trimming removed 1 base from V and 2 bases from J, with 14 bases in between. The CDR3 is 16 amino acids. The DNA for the CDR3 is TGTGCCAGCAGCTTAGGGGGCGCAGGGTTTAACACTGAAGCTTTCTTT. It yields the protein CASSLGGAGFNTEAFF.

The sample holds many counts of this clonotype. V gene TRBV12-3 or TRBV12-4 combines with J gene TRBJ2-1; 9 bases line up with TRBD2. The CDR3 length is 15 residues. Trimming took 9 bases from V and 1 from J; bases not matched to a gene: 7. In nucleotides, the CDR3 is TGTGCCAGTGCGGAGGCGGGAGGGTCCTACAATGAGCAGTTCTTC. Translation: CASAEAGGSYNEQFF.

The V call is TRBV2, the J call TRBJ1-6; 9 positions agree with TRBD1. The germline V gene has CDR1 SNHLY and CDR2 FYNNEI. With 6 bases clipped from V and 6 bases from J, the junction kept 6 bases outside the gene matches. The CDR3 has 15 amino acids. CDR3 DNA sequence: TGTGCCAGCAGCGGGACAGGGATTATTAATTCACCCCTCCACTTT. It encodes CASSGTGIINSPLHF.

V gene TRBV29-1 combines with J gene TRBJ1-5, with no clear D. V lost 6 bases and J lost 4, with 13 bases in between. CDR1 is SQVTM and CDR2 is ANQGSEA in the germline V gene. This CDR3 region has 13 residues. The CDR3 DNA follows: TGCAGCGTCCGGGAGGAGACTAATCAGCCCCAGCATTTT. It encodes CSVREETNQPQHF.

Ten or more counts support this clonotype. The chain combines TRBV10-3 with TRBJ2-1; D is unclear. Germline V gene data show CDR1 as ENHRY and CDR2 as SYGVKD. CDR3 length: 13 residues. V gave up 0 bases and J gave up 5 bases, with 5 bases separating them. CDR3 bases: TGTGCCATCAGTGAGTCAGGAGACAATGAGCAGTTCTTC. Its protein product is CAISESGDNEQFF.

There are a few counts of this clonotype. The chain links TRBV12-3 or TRBV12-4 to TRBJ2-1; perhaps TRBD2 as D (7 bases). The CDR3 consists of 12 residues. Trimming pared 8 bases from V and 7 bases from J, leaving 12 bases between. The CDR3 nucleotides read TGTGCCAGCGGGGGGGCCGCGAATGAGCAGTTCTTC. Translation gives CASGGAANEQFF.

The table lists this clonotype with a few counts. V is TRBV30 and J is TRBJ2-2; D is undetermined. The CDR3 contains 13 residues. Trimming stripped 3 bases from V and 3 bases from J, with 8 bases between. Per the germline V gene, CDR1 is GTSNPN and CDR2 is SVGIG (reference sequence). As DNA, the CDR3 is TGTGCCTGGAGACCTCTGGACACCGGGGAGCTGTTTTTT. Amino acids: CAWRPLDTGELFF.

A remark on this clonotype: At one end the junction does not follow the germline gene, possibly because of a read error. This sequence joins TRBV29-1 and TRBJ2-7; D possibly corresponds to TRBD1 (6 bases). Germline V gives CDR1 SQVTM, CDR2 ANQGSEA. The CDR3 totals 16 residues. CDR3 sequence: CSVEEGDSRQSYEQYF. The CDR3, as DNA: TGCAGCGTAGAAGAGGGGGATTCACGTCAATCCTACGAGCAGTACTTC.